A single sample is the source of the 5 T cell receptor beta chains below, sequenced in a study of blood T cell repertoires in COVID-19. Some clones are missing from TCRdb's copy, which holds only in-frame ones; the method was immunoSEQ multiplex PCR. Of some 180,000 clones in the sample, around 80% are singletons; the top ten hold roughly 20%. Sequenced: peripheral blood. Receptors were obtained from an older woman who had recovered from COVID-19.

V and J are TRBV4-1 and TRBJ2-7, with D possibly being TRBD1 (6 bases). The CDR3 spans 14 residues. The germline V gene has CDR1 MGHRA and CDR2 YSYEKL. V lost 4 bases, J lost 0 bases, and 10 bases lay in between. CDR3: CASSPEGVSYEQYF. The DNA for the CDR3 is TGCGCCAGCAGCCCCGAGGGGGTCTCCTACGAGCAGTACTTC.

In DNA, the CDR3 is TGTGCCACCAGTGGGAGATCTGGAAACACCATATATTTT. Amino acids: CATSGRSGNTIYF. This chain links TRBV24-1 with TRBJ1-3, with D uncertain. Between the trimmed V and J ends, which lost 5 bases and 1 base, there was a span of 5 bases. The length of the CDR3 is 13 residues. Germline lookup yields CDR1 KGHDR and CDR2 SFDVKD.

The J gene is TRBJ2-3, the V gene TRBV5-4; a possible D gene is TRBD1 (6 bases). The V end lost 4 bases, the J end lost 5 bases, and 23 bases lay between the germline ends. The CDR3 extends over 17 amino acids. Germline V CDR1 and CDR2: SGHNT, YYREEE (reference sequence). CDR3 DNA sequence: TGTGCCAGCAGCCGAAAACCGACAGGACCTGCAAAAGATACGCAGTATTTT. Translated: CASSRKPTGPAKDTQYF.

This clone is a singleton in its sample. This sequence joins TRBV5-1 and TRBJ1-2; D call uncertain. CDR1 is SGHRS, CDR2 YFSETQ, per germline. V shed 2 bases and J shed 8 bases, with 10 bases lying between them. This CDR3 region has 12 residues. CDR3 sequence reads: CASSFSSEGYTF. CDR3 nucleotide sequence: TGCGCCAGCAGCTTTTCCTCGGAGGGCTACACCTTC.

The rearrangement links TRBV7-6 to TRBJ1-6, with D unresolved. The V end was cut by 5 bases, the J end by 0 bases, with 17 bases between. This CDR3 contains 18 residues. CDR1 is SGHVS and CDR2 is FNYEAQ in the germline V gene. The chain's CDR3 is CASSRRSPGSSYNSPLHF. The CDR3 coding sequence is TGTGCCAGCAGCCGTCGGTCCCCGGGAAGCTCCTATAATTCACCCCTCCACTTT.